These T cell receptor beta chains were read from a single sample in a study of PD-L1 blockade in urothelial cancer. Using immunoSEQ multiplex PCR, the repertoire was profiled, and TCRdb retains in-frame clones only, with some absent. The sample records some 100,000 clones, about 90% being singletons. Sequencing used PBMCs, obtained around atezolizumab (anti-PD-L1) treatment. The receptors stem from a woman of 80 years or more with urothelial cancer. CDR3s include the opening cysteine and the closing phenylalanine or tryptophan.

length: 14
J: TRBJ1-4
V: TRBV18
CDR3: CASSLGVGNEKLFF

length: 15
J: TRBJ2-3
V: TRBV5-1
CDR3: CASSLAPSDTDTQYF

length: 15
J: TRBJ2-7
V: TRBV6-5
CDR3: CASRPTSGSSYEQYF

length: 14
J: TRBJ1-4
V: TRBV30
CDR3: CAWSVLRAQGRLFF

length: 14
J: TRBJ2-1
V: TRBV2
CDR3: CASRPQGPPGEQFF

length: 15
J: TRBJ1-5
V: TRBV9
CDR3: CASSVQGGSNQPQHF

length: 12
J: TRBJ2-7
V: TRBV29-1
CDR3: CSGVDGGYEQYF

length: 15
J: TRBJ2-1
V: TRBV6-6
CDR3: CASSYNGGRAGEQFF

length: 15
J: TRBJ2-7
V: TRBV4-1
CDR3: CASSQRTGEFYEQYF

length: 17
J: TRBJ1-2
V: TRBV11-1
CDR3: CASSLVAGTQANYGYTF

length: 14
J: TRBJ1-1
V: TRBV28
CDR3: CASSLQGAGGEAFF

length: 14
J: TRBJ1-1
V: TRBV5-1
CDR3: CASLEGGVNTEAFF

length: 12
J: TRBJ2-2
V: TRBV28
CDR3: CASNTNTGELFF

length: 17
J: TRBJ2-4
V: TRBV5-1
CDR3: CASSWGPTGGVKNIQYF

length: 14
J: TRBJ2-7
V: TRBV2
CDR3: CASRTGTGSYEQYF

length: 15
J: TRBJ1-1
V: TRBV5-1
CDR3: CASSRGQGAPTEAFF

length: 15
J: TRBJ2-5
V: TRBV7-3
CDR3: CASSTGLAAQETQYF

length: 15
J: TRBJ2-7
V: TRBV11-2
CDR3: CASSPLDRLSYEQYF

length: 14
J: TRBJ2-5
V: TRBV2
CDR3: CATRDRREQETQYF

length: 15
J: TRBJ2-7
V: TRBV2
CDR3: CASSEQAGGLNEQYF

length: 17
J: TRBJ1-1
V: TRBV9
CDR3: CASSLGGSRHRNTEAFF

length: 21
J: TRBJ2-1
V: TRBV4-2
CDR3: CASSQDEGGLAGGGSYNEQFF

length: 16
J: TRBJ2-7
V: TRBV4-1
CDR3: CASSQDAQGGSYEQYF

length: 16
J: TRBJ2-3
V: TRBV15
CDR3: CATSRGSGLAVYGVYF

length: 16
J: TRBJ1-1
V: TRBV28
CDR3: CASSLDSQLMNTEAFF

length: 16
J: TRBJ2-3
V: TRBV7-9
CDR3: CASSLEGALGTDTQYF

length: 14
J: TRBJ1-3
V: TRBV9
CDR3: CASSVMSSGNTIYF

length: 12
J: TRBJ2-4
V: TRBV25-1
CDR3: CASSPTSNIQYF

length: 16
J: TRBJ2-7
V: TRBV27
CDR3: CASSPLSGTVPYEQYF

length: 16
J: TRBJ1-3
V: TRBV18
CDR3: CASSPGPQGGGNTIYF

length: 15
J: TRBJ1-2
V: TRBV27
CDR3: CASSTYRGLFYGYTF

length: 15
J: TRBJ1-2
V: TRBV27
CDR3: CASSSPSQGGGGYTF

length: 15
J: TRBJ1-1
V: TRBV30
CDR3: CAWRPPDRMNTEAFF

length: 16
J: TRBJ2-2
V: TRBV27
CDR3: CASKLALSGFYGELFF

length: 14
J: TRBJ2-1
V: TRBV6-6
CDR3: CASNLAGGSMEQFF

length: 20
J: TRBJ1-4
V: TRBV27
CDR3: CASSLVGTGINEATNEKLFF

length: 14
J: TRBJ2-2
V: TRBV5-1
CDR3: CASSLGSRTGELFF

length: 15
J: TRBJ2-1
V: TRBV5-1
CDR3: CASSPDRVVINEQFF

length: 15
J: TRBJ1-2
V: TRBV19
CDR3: CASSPRTAANYGYTF

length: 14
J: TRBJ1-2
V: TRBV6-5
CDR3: CASRTPTGAGGYTF

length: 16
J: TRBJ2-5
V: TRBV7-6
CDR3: CASSARQGATRETQYF

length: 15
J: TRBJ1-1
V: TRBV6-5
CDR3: CASSYSSTVNTEAFF

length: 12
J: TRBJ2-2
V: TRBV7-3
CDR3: CASSLRPGELFF

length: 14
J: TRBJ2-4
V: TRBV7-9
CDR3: CASSLAVAKNIQYF

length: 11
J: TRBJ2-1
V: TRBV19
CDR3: CASTTQDEQFF

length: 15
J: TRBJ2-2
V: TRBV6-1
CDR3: CASSKETGASRELFF

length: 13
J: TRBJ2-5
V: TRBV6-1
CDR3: CASSETVKETQYF

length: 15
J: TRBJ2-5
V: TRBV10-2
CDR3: CASSDLGGALKTQYF

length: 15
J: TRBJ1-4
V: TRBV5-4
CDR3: CASSTRTGANEKLFF

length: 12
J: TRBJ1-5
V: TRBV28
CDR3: CATGTGRQPQHF

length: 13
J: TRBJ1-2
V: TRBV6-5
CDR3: CASSRQGTYGYTF

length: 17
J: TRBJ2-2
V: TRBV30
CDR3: CAWTTRVGRGRSGELFF

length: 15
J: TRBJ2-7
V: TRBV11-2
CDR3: CASSLPGAFSYEQYF